Listed here are 4 T cell receptor beta chains from one sample, sequenced in a study of radiotherapy plus CTLA-4 blockade in lung cancer. Profiling relied on immunoSEQ multiplex PCR, and the TCRdb table lists in-frame clones only, not all of them. The sample includes 120,000 or so clones, 90% of them seen just once. The sample consisted of peripheral blood, taken from a patient treated with radiotherapy plus ipilimumab. These receptors were obtained from a human donor with non-small cell lung cancer that progressed on radiotherapy plus ipilimumab.

This rearrangement joins TRBV6-5 to TRBJ2-7, with TRBD1 matching 7 bases. CDR1 MNHEY and CDR2 SVGAGI come from the germline V gene. This CDR3 comprises 12 residues. With V trimmed by 6 bases and J by 5 bases, 4 bases remained unmatched. CDR3 nucleotides: TGTGCCAGCAGCCTCAGGGGGAACGAGCAGTACTTC. The encoded protein is CASSLRGNEQYF.

The V gene is TRBV4-1, the J gene TRBJ1-5, with D tentatively TRBD1 (5 bases). The CDR3 contains 15 residues. Germline V gene data show CDR1 as MGHRA and CDR2 as YSYEKL. V was cut by 1 base and J by 7 bases, with 14 bases left in between. CDR3 residues: CASSQAGLRSQPQHF. CDR3 nucleotides: TGCGCCAGCAGCCAAGCAGGGTTGAGGTCCCAGCCCCAGCATTTT.

CDR3: CASSYSYESYNEQFF. DNA of the CDR3: TGTGCCAGCAGTTACTCGTACGAATCCTACAATGAGCAGTTCTTC. V gene TRBV6-6 combines with J gene TRBJ2-1; D gene ambiguous. The germline gives CDR1 MNHNY, CDR2 SVGAGI (reference sequence). This CDR3 is 15 amino acids long. The V end was cut by 0 bases, the J end by 1 base, with 7 bases between.

This chain connects TRBV5-1 to TRBJ2-7; D is possibly TRBD1 or TRBD2 (5 bases each). V gave up 4 bases and J gave up 2 bases, with 13 bases separating them. The germline gives CDR1 SGHRS, CDR2 YFSETQ. CDR3 length: 14 residues. CDR3 sequence: CASSAGTDAYEQYF. The CDR3 DNA reads TGCGCCAGCAGCGCCGGGACGGATGCCTACGAGCAGTACTTC.